Shown below are 4 T cell receptor beta chains from a single sample sequenced in a study of T cell repertoires in cytomegalovirus infection. TCRdb reprocessed the reads with MiXCR, giving one entry per CDR3 protein. The repertoire holds over 450,000 distinct CDR3 sequences, with approximately 10% as singletons. The sample consisted of PBMCs. These receptors were collected from a human donor in good health (CMV status not recorded). Some clones in this sample may be carry-over from other donors' samples.

Comments on this clonotype: Compared with germline, one end of the junction differs, possibly owing to a read error. The chain links TRBV5-1 to TRBJ2-7, with D possibly being TRBD1 (5 bases). The CDR3 is 15 amino acids. The germline V gene has CDR1 SGHRS and CDR2 YFSETQ. The chain's CDR3 is CASRRTGIEQYEQSF. The CDR3 DNA is TGCGCCAGCAGACGTACAGGAATCGAACAATACGAGCAGTCCTTC.

This clonotype has a count of ten or more. One end of the junction does not line up with germline, which may come from a read error. The rearrangement joins TRBV11-2 to TRBJ2-1; TRBD1 might be the D (6 bases). The CDR3 has 15 amino acids. Germline lookup yields CDR1 SGHAT and CDR2 FQNNGV. The CDR3 reads CASTLQGGSYNEQFF. CDR3 in DNA: TGTGCCAGCACCTTACAGGGTGGCTCCTACAATGAGCAGTTCTTC.

This clonotype was counted ten times or more. The J gene is TRBJ2-2, the V gene TRBV28, with D maybe TRBD1 (6 bases). V was clipped by 10 bases and J by 0 bases, with 9 bases between them. In germline, CDR1 is MDHEN, CDR2 SYDVKM. The CDR3 runs 13 residues. In DNA form, the CDR3 reads TGTGCCATACAGGGAACGAACACCGGGGAGCTGTTTTTT. It is translated as CAIQGTNTGELFF. The full variable domain, its missing parts supplied by reference TRBV28 and TRBJ2-2, is DVKVTQSSRYLVKRTGEKVFLECVQDMDHENMFWYRQDPGLGLRLIYFSYDVKMKEKGDIPEGYSVSREKKERFSLILESASTNQTSMYLCAIQGTNTGELFFGEGSRLTVL.

Ten or more counts support this clonotype. CDR3 DNA sequence: TGCAGCGTGACGACCCGTCCTAAGCGGGAGGGTCCCTACGAGCAGTACTTC. This translates into CSVTTRPKREGPYEQYF. The V and J genes are TRBV29-1 and TRBJ2-7; TRBD2 matches at 10 bases. Per germline, CDR1 SQVTM and CDR2 ANQGSEA. This CDR3 has 17 residues. Trimming at V came to 6 bases and at J to 2 bases, leaving 16 bases not matched to a gene.